Below, 16 T cell receptor beta chains from the same sample are listed, as sequenced in a study of CD8+ T cells in alopecia areata. Treatment here: oral pan-JAK inhibitor, 5-10 mg twice daily. Extracted from the samples, RNA was reverse transcribed into cDNA to serve as the sequencing template. The assay was immunoSEQ multiplex PCR, and TCRdb's table has in-frame clones only and misses some. The sample has 190,000 or so clones, around three fifths seen once; the top ten hold over 9.5%. The source was CD8+ T cells sorted from blood, collected at week 24, from a patient treated with tofacitinib. The receptors come from a human donor with alopecia areata.

This clone was picked up a small number of times. This rearrangement joins TRBV27 to TRBJ1-2; D remains unclear. This CDR3 is built from 14 residues. Germline CDR1 MNHEY, CDR2 SMNVEV (reference sequence). Trimming took off 5 bases at V and 4 bases at J, with 14 bases between the two ends. As DNA, the CDR3 is TGTGCCAGCAGTCTAGGGCCCTCTGGCTATGGCTACACCTTC. Encoded protein: CASSLGPSGYGYTF.

The chain has TRBV11-2 and TRBJ2-3; D unclear. V lost 5 bases and J 5 bases, leaving 14 bases between the germline ends. Germline CDR1 reads SGHAT; CDR2 reads FQNNGV. This CDR3 region has 14 residues. The CDR3 region has the DNA TGTGCCAGCAGCGGCCGTGTTTTTGGAGATACGCAGTATTTT. This encodes CASSGRVFGDTQYF.

The sample holds a few counts of this clone. The rearrangement joins TRBV13 to TRBJ2-5; D not resolved. The CDR3 extends over 13 amino acids. V dropped 0 bases and J dropped 2 bases, with 4 bases sitting between them. Germline CDR1 and CDR2: PRHDT and FYEKMQ (reference sequence). Here the CDR3 reads CASSLGQQETQYF. In DNA, the CDR3 is TGTGCCAGCAGCTTAGGGCAGCAAGAGACCCAGTACTTC.

This chain uses TRBV14 with TRBJ2-1, with TRBD2 identical over 11 bases. The CDR3 covers 16 residues. V was clipped by 2 bases and J by 7 bases; unmatched bases: 7. The germline gives CDR1 SGHDN, CDR2 FVKESK. The CDR3 DNA reads TGTGCCAGCAGCCAACGACTAGCGGGGAGAGGGAATGAGCAGTTCTTC. Its protein is CASSQRLAGRGNEQFF. Full variable domain (remainder filled in from reference TRBV14 and TRBJ2-1): EAGVTQFPSHSVIEKGQTVTLRCDPISGHDNLYWYRRVMGKEIKFLLHFVKESKQDESGMPNNRFLAERTGGTYSTLKVQPAELEDSGVYFCASSQRLAGRGNEQFFGPGTRLTVL.

The rearrangement joins TRBV4-1 to TRBJ1-2, with TRBD1 identical over 8 bases. The CDR3 contains 15 residues. V trimming: 2 bases; J trimming: 3 bases; junction bases outside the gene matches: 5. Per the germline V gene, CDR1 is MGHRA and CDR2 is YSYEKL. In DNA, the CDR3 is TGCGCCAGCAGCCAAAGGACAGGGAACTACTATGGCTACACCTTC. This encodes CASSQRTGNYYGYTF.

This clone turned up a few times. J is TRBJ2-3 and V is TRBV4-1; D is unclear. The CDR3 is 14 residues long. V lost 1 base and J lost 0, with 5 bases in between. The germline V gene encodes CDR1 MGHRA and CDR2 YSYEKL. CDR3 region: CASSQADSTDTQYF. The DNA for the CDR3 is TGCGCCAGCAGCCAAGCTGATAGCACAGATACGCAGTATTTT.

V gene TRBV4-1 combines with J gene TRBJ2-3, with TRBD1 identical over 7 bases. Looked up from germline, CDR1 is MGHRA and CDR2 is YSYEKL. Unmatched junction bases numbered 12, after V lost 4 bases and J lost 2 bases. This CDR3 spans 17 amino acids. The CDR3 spells CASSPALTGTPTDTQYF. Written as DNA, the CDR3 is TGCGCCAGCAGCCCGGCCCTGACAGGGACCCCCACAGATACGCAGTATTTT.

In its sample, this clone was seen once. The V gene is TRBV7-8, the J gene TRBJ2-5; D might be TRBD1 (5 bases). Germline loops: CDR1 SGHVS, CDR2 FQNEAQ. This CDR3 comprises 15 residues. The V gene lost 2 bases and the J gene lost 2 bases, with 12 bases spanning the gap. The CDR3 spells CASSLRPTEQETQYF. The CDR3 coding sequence is TGTGCCAGCAGCTTAAGACCGACAGAACAAGAGACCCAGTACTTC.

The V gene is TRBV29-1, the J gene TRBJ1-2, with TRBD1 as a possible D gene (5 bases). The V end was cut by 6 bases, the J end by 3 bases, with 17 bases between. Per germline, CDR1 SQVTM and CDR2 ANQGSEA. The length of the CDR3 is 14 residues. In DNA, the CDR3 is TGCAGCGTCCCTGGGGGTCAGGAGGACTATGGCTACACCTTC. Translated: CSVPGGQEDYGYTF.

This chain connects TRBV6-5 to TRBJ1-5; D possibly corresponds to TRBD1 (5 bases). V lost 6 bases to trimming and J lost 0 bases, with 12 bases between them. The CDR3 runs 15 residues. Germline V gives CDR1 MNHEY, CDR2 SVGAGI. The DNA of the CDR3 is TGTGCCAGCAGAAGGGACGGGAATAGCAATCAGCCCCAGCATTTT. Residues: CASRRDGNSNQPQHF.

This chain connects TRBV6-6 to TRBJ1-2; no clear D gene. The CDR3 is 14 amino acids. Looked up from germline, CDR1 is MNHNY and CDR2 is SVGAGI (reference sequence). The V end was cut by 6 bases, the J end by 3 bases, with 14 bases between. CDR3 protein: CASSLREGYYGYTF. As DNA, the CDR3 is TGTGCCAGCAGCCTTCGAGAAGGATACTATGGCTACACCTTC.

This clone was counted only a few times. The chain uses TRBV5-6 and TRBJ1-5; 9 bases match TRBD1. The V gene's germline CDR1 is SGHDT and CDR2 YYEEEE. CDR3 length equals 15 residues. Unmatched junction bases numbered 4, after V lost 3 bases and J lost 3 bases. CDR3 DNA: TGTGCCAGCAGCTCGGGACAGGGAATCAATCAGCCCCAGCATTTT. It encodes CASSSGQGINQPQHF.

The sample holds a few counts of this clone. The chain combines TRBV4-1 with TRBJ1-2; the D is unclear. The CDR3 covers 12 residues. V lost 1 base to trimming and J lost 10 bases, with 10 bases between them. Germline V gene lookup returns CDR1 MGHRA and CDR2 YSYEKL. This CDR3 is CASSQVGGAYTF. CDR3 DNA sequence: TGCGCCAGCAGCCAAGTCGGCGGAGCCTACACCTTC.

The chain is built from TRBV30 and TRBJ1-1; D ambiguous. The CDR3 totals 12 residues. The V end lost 1 base, the J end lost 2 bases, and 5 bases lay between the germline ends. Germline V gene sequence: CDR1 GTSNPN, CDR2 SVGIG (reference sequence). Here the CDR3 DNA reads TGTGCCTGGAGTGAGGCAAACACTGAAGCTTTCTTT. Protein: CAWSEANTEAFF.

The sample holds a few counts of this clone. The chain joins TRBV7-2 to TRBJ1-1, with a possible D match to TRBD1 (5 bases). Trimming shortened V by 1 base and J by 0 bases, and 18 bases separated the two germline ends. CDR3 size: 18 residues. CDR1 and CDR2 from the germline V gene are SGHTA and FQGNSA. The CDR3 loop reads CASSLDGPPGRMNTEAFF. CDR3 nucleotide sequence: TGTGCCAGCAGCTTAGATGGGCCCCCAGGGAGAATGAACACTGAAGCTTTCTTT.

The rearrangement joins TRBV29-1 to TRBJ2-7; a possible D gene is TRBD1 (5 bases). Trimming left V 7 bases short and J 4 bases short, with 11 bases between. This CDR3 spans 11 amino acids. Germline CDR1 and CDR2: SQVTM and ANQGSEA. The CDR3 bases are TGCAGCGCCCCAGGGTTATACGAGCAGTACTTC. It is translated as CSAPGLYEQYF.